This T cell receptor (beta chain) appears in the sequencing data of a study of cytomegalovirus exposure and HLA in healthy donors (TCRdb year 2017). With respect to the entire study: An earlier analysis of under 600 of the donors reported 250 to 300 Gb of sequence data and roughly 100 million unique TCR beta sequences from 150 million to 200 million T cells. In the later analysis, no new phenotypic data were used to find candidate immune exposures; instead, reliance was placed on TCR beta sequences and their occurrence across donors. The study was designed to test whether signatures of past pathogen exposure could be identified by cataloging public T cell receptors. Alongside the repertoire data, information on donor age, sex, ethnicity and CMV serostatus was compiled. A later analysis re-analyzed previously published TCR beta repertoires from hundreds of donors and added high-resolution HLA genotyping to study TCR occurrence patterns. The study combined high-throughput TCR immunosequencing, statistical association of individual TCRs with disease status, and machine learning to predict cytomegalovirus infection status. All discovery cohort repertoires had been generated using a single sequencing platform. Of the roughly 430 genotyped donors, roughly 80% fell in the genetic ancestry cluster associated with self-reported Caucasian donors. A later genetic analysis used genome-wide SNP genotypes for about three fifths of the 666 donors, treating that subset as a discovery cohort. Across approximately 420 genotyped donors of the cohort, an average of about 200,000 unique TCR beta nucleotide sequences per donor were sequenced, and 15% to 20% of those sequences were non-productive. An early release that covered some 630 HLA-typed donors contained about 300 gigabases of sequencing data and tens of millions of unique TCR sequences. The number of typed donors differed by locus: about 629-640 for A, B, C, DRB1 and DQB1; about 520 for DQA1; approximately 610 for DPA1; and roughly 490 for DPB1. In an earlier analysis of around 540 of the donors, high-throughput TCR beta sequencing was used to judge whether each TCR beta V gene segment behaved as functional or pseudogenic. Besides the first cohort of roughly 640 subjects, a separate validation cohort made up of about 120 different subjects was used. HLA typing covered class I and class II loci at four-digit resolution. The study profiled the T cell repertoires of more than 500 subjects by immunosequencing and related them to cytomegalovirus serostatus. A handful of DR-DQ haplotypes were handled as single units for association and clustering because linkage in the cohort was strong.

What the study reported, not specific to this receptor: Compared with equally common non-associated chains, HLA-associated TCR beta chains in a later analysis were more clonally expanded and had lower generation probabilities. Three of the identified cytomegalovirus-associated TCR beta chains were confirmed in vitro to be specific for cytomegalovirus antigens. Sequencing depth was assumed to be roughly uniform across donors in the presence/absence analyses, though that assumption may not hold. A further reported finding was that TCR beta sequences accurately predicted the HLA-A and HLA-B alleles for most subjects in the first cohort. A later genetic analysis associated a missense DCLRE1C variant with V-gene and J-gene trimming of TCR beta chains, and an independent cohort replicated the association. Several of the top co-occurrence clusters appeared to be linked to parvovirus B19, influenza, CMV and Epstein-Barr virus, according to a later analysis. The classifier was reported to diagnose cytomegalovirus status with high specificity and sensitivity in both the original and validation cohorts. A cluster of highly shared sequence variants was judged likely to represent a technical artifact of the sequencing pipeline. HLA typing was unavailable for some donors at each locus, so association tests used only the typed subset. Assigning TCR associations to individual alleles was difficult when HLA alleles, especially DR and DQ, strongly co-occurred. An earlier analysis of several hundred of the donors showed that most TCR beta V segments appeared in productive rearrangements either about 87% or about 30% of the time, which broadly matched IMGT annotations. According to a later analysis, most CMV-associated TCR beta chains appeared to be HLA-restricted, and the HLA associations seemed to be driven largely by CMV exposure. The earlier analysis of 587 of the donors excluded over 15 rarely observed V segments, including chromosome 9 orphons, because counts were too low. Correlated functional status among segregating V segments might be attributable to linkage disequilibrium, but an unknown experimental factor could not be ruled out. While some public TCRs were present in many individuals, most TCR sequences turned up only very rarely across donors. A later analysis found that TCR association rates varied across HLA loci, with DRB1 alleles showing the most associated TCRs and HLA-C alleles the fewest. CMV serostatus was the only immune exposure information available for the cohort. This cohort had only TCR beta chains sequenced, and the lack of alpha or paired-chain data limited which features could be detected. Some IMGT-functional V segments, including TRBV6-2 and TRBV6-3, could not be distinguished by the 87-base-pair reads and were therefore excluded. The study gave a list of about 170 TCR beta chains associated with cytomegalovirus. Specific HLA alleles were associated with 16,951 TCR beta sequences at a false discovery rate of 0.05 in a later analysis. Compared with the approximately 720-donor mean, donors in an Asian-associated ancestry cluster had fewer N-insertions in productive TCRs, according to a later genetic analysis. The authors suggested that the approach could potentially be extended to other disease states and immunological phenotypes.

The cohort comprised 550 to 700 healthy bone marrow donors. All cohort members were sampled while nominally healthy, although unrecorded immune exposures were likely present. The donor was CMV seronegative and was included in the group of about 350 seronegative cohort members. Every donor gave a peripheral blood sample, and the peripheral blood mononuclear cells from that sample were used for TCR beta sequencing. The Qiagen DNeasy Blood Extraction Kit was used to extract genomic DNA from the blood cell samples. As for this clone: Its antigen is currently not known. Base qualities are not provided; no much larger clone lies one nucleotide away.

Including cysteine and phenylalanine, the CDR3 has 13 amino acids. The only DNA kept is the CDR3, 39 bases in frame from the first base. Clipping removes 4 bases from V and 7 bases from J, with 4 as the unmatched junction base count. The germline V gene provides CDR1 MNHEY and CDR2 SVGAGI. The method behind the library was the immunoSEQ multiplex PCR assay. For the multiplex PCR, a mixture combining 60 forward primers for TCR Vbeta segments and 13 reverse primers for TCR Jbeta segments was used. Amplification of the CDR3 region of rearranged TCR beta genes was performed with a multiplex PCR assay on genomic DNA. The amplified TCR beta libraries were sequenced on the Illumina HiSeq System as 87-base-pair reads. The published analysis was carried out like this. Across the 640 or so repertoires, a later analysis counted tens of millions of unique TCR beta chains, roughly 11 million of which were shared by at least two donors. Raw reads were error-corrected and collapsed into unique sequences by a nearest-neighbor algorithm in which closely related sequences were merged to remove PCR and sequencing errors. Alignment of CDR3 sequences to IMGT reference sequences was used to assign V, D and J gene segments. For a sequence to be retained, a match of at least six nucleotides was required to both a V gene segment and a J gene segment. Rearrangements were classified as productive when the CDR3 lacked stop codons and remained in frame with V and J, and all other rearrangements were classified as non-productive. Following IMGT convention, CDR3 was defined as the stretch from the second conserved V-encoded cysteine up to the conserved J-encoded phenylalanine. The earlier analysis of 500 to 650 of the donors excluded any sequence lacking an unambiguous match to a single V gene segment. An earlier analysis of 500 to 700 of the donors classified V segments as functional when productive rearrangements were above 56.7% and as segregating when the standard deviation between donors was above 5%. A statistical classification framework was built for diagnosing cytomegalovirus status from the catalog of TCR beta chain sequences. In a later analysis, V and J genes were assigned by comparing TCR nucleotide sequences against IMGT/GENE-DB human TR gene sequences. In a later analysis, CDR3 sequences and most-parsimonious VDJ recombination scenarios were assigned using the TCRdist pipeline. In a later analysis, every TCR beta chain was defined by the combination of its CDR3 amino acid sequence and its V-gene family, and reads without a unique V-gene family were dropped. In a later analysis, 450 to 600 highly shared, low-generation-probability nucleotide sequences were removed to address suspected cross-contamination and a sequencing artifact. For each public chain, a later analysis derived a clonal expansion index from normalized ranks of inferred template counts within each repertoire. In a later analysis, generation probabilities were computed with a VDJ recombination model fitted to out-of-frame rearrangements, and the resulting probabilities were checked against IGoR. In a later analysis, TCR-TCR, TCR-HLA and TCR-CMV co-occurrence was scored with hypergeometric tests, and a repertoire-size bias correction was applied to TCR pairs. To estimate false discovery rates, a later analysis permuted the HLA or CMV assignments 20 times. In a later analysis, co-occurring TCRs were grouped using DBSCAN, and TCRdist sequence similarity was added for clustering within HLA-allele-positive subsets. Co-occurrence clustering excluded repertoires with fewer than 30,000 or more than 120,000 public chains, plus five with anomalous nucleotide sharing. This immuneACCESS table, as held by TCRdb, lists in-frame sequences with V and J called but not all clones. Of the missing ones, under half trace to an unresolved V gene in checked studies; the others have no known cause. D and trimming come from the DNA, and the V and J calls and clone size come from that table. This sample lists 140,000 or so clones; over 55% were detected once. The ten largest make up around 2.2% of the sample.

Recombination linked TRBV6-5 to TRBJ2-1, and 7 bases in between align with TRBD1. The sequencing input was PBMCs. The TCR was taken from a man aged 40-50 years in good health and CMV-seronegative. At the DNA level, the sequence is TGTGCCAGCAGTTCGAACAGGGGTAATGAGCAGTTCTTC. Its translation is CASSSNRGNEQFF.